The rows below give T cell receptor beta chains drawn from one sample of a study of cytomegalovirus exposure and HLA in healthy donors. Sequencing was performed with immunoSEQ multiplex PCR; in TCRdb, only in-frame clones are kept and a portion is missing. The table records around 120,000 clones, 55% to 75% of them present only once. The sequenced material came from PBMCs. Every receptor here comes from a woman aged 40 to 55 in good health and CMV-seropositive. The CDR3 runs from the conserved cysteine through the conserved F or W. D genes are given only for firm matches. Some rows mark clone size as missing; the rest say once, few, many or name a class of expanded clone.

d_call,j_call,clone_size,v_call,cdr3_nt,cdr3_aa
NA,TRBJ2-5,NA,TRBV5-4,TGTGCCAGCAGCTTGAACAGCCAAGAGACCCAGTACTTC,CASSLNSQETQYF
TRBD1,TRBJ2-7,once,TRBV4-3,TGCGCCAGCAGTCCTGAGCCTTCGACAGGGGAAAATTACGAGCAGTACTTC,CASSPEPSTGENYEQYF
TRBD2,TRBJ2-1,NA,TRBV9,TGTGCCAGCAGCCCAAGACTAGCGGGAGTCGATGAGCAGTTCTTC,CASSPRLAGVDEQFF
TRBD1,TRBJ2-7,NA,TRBV28,TGTGCCAGCAGTTCCCTAAGACAGGGATCCTTCGAGCAGTACTTC,CASSSLRQGSFEQYF
NA,TRBJ2-5,few,TRBV11-2,TGTGCCAGCAGCCCGGACCAGGGACGGGAGCAGTACTTC,CASSPDQGREQYF
TRBD2,TRBJ2-7,NA,TRBV4-3,TGCGCCAGCAGCCAAGGTCCCCAAGCGGGAGGGCCCTACGAGCAGTACTTC,CASSQGPQAGGPYEQYF
TRBD2,TRBJ2-7,NA,TRBV4-1,TGCGCCAGCAGCCAACTAGCGGGGTCCTACGAGCAGTACTTC,CASSQLAGSYEQYF
TRBD1,TRBJ2-2,NA,TRBV19,TGTGCCAGTAGTTGGGACGGACAGGGAGACACCGGGGAGCTGTTTTTT,CASSWDGQGDTGELFF
TRBD2,TRBJ2-7,NA,TRBV4-3,TGCGCCAGCAGCCAAGTTCGGGACTATTACGAGCAGTACTTC,CASSQVRDYYEQYF
NA,TRBJ2-1,once,TRBV6-5,TGTGCCAGCAGCTTACAGGGTACCACCCTCTTCTTC,CASSLQGTTLFF
NA,TRBJ1-1,few,TRBV19,TGTGCCAGTAGAGAGGGGGTGAACACTGAAGCTTTCTTT,CASREGVNTEAFF
NA,TRBJ1-4,NA,TRBV30,TGTGCCTGGAGTGGGAGGGGACGGGGTGAAAAACTGTTTTTT,CAWSGRGRGEKLFF
TRBD2,TRBJ2-3,few,TRBV28,TGTGCCAGCAGCCTCGGGGCGGGAGGAATAGATACGCAGTATTTT,CASSLGAGGIDTQYF
NA,TRBJ1-5,few,TRBV7-9,TGTGCCAGCAGCCCCTTGACCGGCGGTGGCCCCCAGCATTTT,CASSPLTGGGPQHF
NA,TRBJ1-1,NA,TRBV27,TGTGCCAGCAGCCCCGCGACAGGTACTGAAGCTTTCTTT,CASSPATGTEAFF
TRBD1,TRBJ2-5,NA,TRBV5-6,TGTGCCAGCAGCTTGCAGACAGGGTTACGAGAGACCCAGTACTTC,CASSLQTGLRETQYF
TRBD2,TRBJ2-7,NA,TRBV11-1,TGTGCCAGCAGCTTAGGCCTAGCGGTCTCCTACGAGCAGTACTTC,CASSLGLAVSYEQYF
NA,TRBJ1-1,NA,TRBV4-2,TGTGCCAGCAGCCAAGATTCCACAGGGCTGATTTCAGGAGCTTTCTTT,CASSQDSTGLISGAFF
NA,TRBJ1-2,NA,TRBV19,TGTGCCAGTAGTATAGGCGGGGACTATGGCTACACCTTC,CASSIGGDYGYTF
TRBD2,TRBJ2-7,NA,TRBV7-6,TGTGCCAGCAGCCCGAAAGCGGGGCCGTTCTACGAGCAGTACTTC,CASSPKAGPFYEQYF
TRBD2,TRBJ2-7,few,TRBV5-1,TGCGCCAGCAGCTTGGGACTAGCGGTCGAGCAGTACTTC,CASSLGLAVEQYF
NA,TRBJ2-7,NA,TRBV7-3,TGTGCCAGCAGCCTAGACGGAAACTCCTACGAGCAGTACTTC,CASSLDGNSYEQYF
NA,TRBJ2-7,NA,TRBV12-2,TGTGCAAGTCGATCCAGCGGGACTGAGCAGTACTTC,CASRSSGTEQYF
NA,TRBJ1-1,NA,TRBV5-4,TGTGCCAGCAGCTTCAAGGGGGTGAACACTGAAGCTTTCTTT,CASSFKGVNTEAFF
NA,TRBJ1-2,NA,TRBV7-9,TGTGCCAGCAGCTTAATGACGGCCAGGGTTCTGCGTGGTGGTGGCTACACCTTC,CASSLMTARVLRGGGYTF
NA,TRBJ2-1,NA,TRBV7-2,TGTGCCAGCAGCGGGAAAGGGAGCTACAATGAGCAGTTCTTC,CASSGKGSYNEQFF
TRBD2,TRBJ2-7,NA,TRBV4-1,TGCGCCAGCAGTCCCGGGCTAGCGGGGTTCTACGAGCAGTACTTC,CASSPGLAGFYEQYF
TRBD2,TRBJ2-7,NA,TRBV6-5,TGTGCCAGCTCTGGCGGACTAGGCGTCGACGAGCAGTACTTC,CASSGGLGVDEQYF
TRBD2,TRBJ2-1,NA,TRBV30,TGTGCCTGGAGTGGGCTAGCGGGAATTGAGCAGTTCTTC,CAWSGLAGIEQFF
TRBD2,TRBJ2-1,once,TRBV7-8,TGTGCCAGCAGCCCTCAACCCGGGACTAGCGGGAATGAGCAGTTCTTC,CASSPQPGTSGNEQFF
TRBD1,TRBJ2-7,NA,TRBV6-5,TGTGCCGCACAGGGGCCCCTTGACGAGCAGTACTTC,CAAQGPLDEQYF
NA,TRBJ1-1,NA,TRBV27,TGTGCCAGCAGGTCTAGGGGGGGTGGGAACACTGAAGCTTTCTTT,CASRSRGGGNTEAFF
TRBD2,TRBJ2-3,NA,TRBV2,TGTGCCAGCAGTGAAGGGCTAGCGGCCCTCACAGATACGCAGTATTTT,CASSEGLAALTDTQYF
TRBD2,TRBJ2-3,NA,TRBV5-1,TGCGCCAGCAGCCCGACTAGCGGGAGCTCAGATACGCAGTATTTT,CASSPTSGSSDTQYF
TRBD1,TRBJ1-2,NA,TRBV5-1,TGCGCCAGCAGCTTGGGTCAGGGGGCGGGATATGGCTACACCTTC,CASSLGQGAGYGYTF
TRBD1,TRBJ2-7,NA,TRBV7-6,TGTGCCAGCAGCTTAGGACAGGGGGCCTACGAGCAGTACTTC,CASSLGQGAYEQYF
NA,TRBJ2-3,NA,TRBV12-5,TGTGCTAGTGGTTTAGCGAAAGATACGCAGTATTTT,CASGLAKDTQYF
NA,TRBJ2-1,NA,TRBV27,TGTGCCAGCAGTTTATCGGGGGGGCTTCTTTACAATGAGCAGTTCTTC,CASSLSGGLLYNEQFF
NA,TRBJ1-4,NA,TRBV27,TGTGCCAGCAGGCATTTACAGGGAGGGGGGCCAAATGAAAAACTGTTTTTT,CASRHLQGGGPNEKLFF
NA,TRBJ1-5,NA,TRBV19,TGTGCCAGTAGTATTAACGTGGGGGCAGATCAGCCCCAGCATTTT,CASSINVGADQPQHF
NA,TRBJ2-6,NA,TRBV5-1,TGCGCCAGCAGCTTGGCCATTCCAACTCTCTCTGGGGCCAACGTCCTGACTTTC,CASSLAIPTLSGANVLTF
TRBD1,TRBJ2-2,NA,TRBV19,TGTGCCAGTAGTATCGACAGGGATCCTACCGGGGAGCTGTTTTTT,CASSIDRDPTGELFF